Each of the 9 T cell receptor beta chains below was sequenced from the same sample in a study of CD8 T cells in ankylosing spondylitis. From the 5' RACE reads, TCRdb called clonotypes with MiXCR, one entry per CDR3 protein. The data show roughly 180,000 distinct CDR3 sequences, approximately 12% seen once. Sequencing was carried out using blood, either unsorted or a sorted T cell fraction (not recorded which). Source of these receptors: a female donor with ankylosing spondylitis or in good health (not recorded which).

This clonotype was counted ten times or more. The V and J genes are TRBV20-1 and TRBJ1-2; D is unresolved. V lost 0 bases to trimming and J lost 8 bases, with 13 bases between them. The germline V gene has CDR1 DFQATT and CDR2 SNEGSKA (reference sequence). The CDR3 is 13 amino acids. CDR3: CSARDAPGYGYTF. The CDR3 DNA follows: TGCAGTGCTAGAGACGCTCCCGGGTACGGCTACACCTTC.

This clonotype appeared a few times. The chain links TRBV5-1 to TRBJ2-2; tentative D call: TRBD2 (5 bases). V lost 2 bases and J 6 bases, leaving 17 bases between the germline ends. CDR1 and CDR2 (germline): SGHRS, YFSETQ. The CDR3 has 16 amino acids. The CDR3 nucleotides are TGCGCCAGCAGCTTTCACGGGCGCGGGCCCCCCGGGGAGCTGTTTTTT. Translated, it gives CASSFHGRGPPGELFF.

Ten or more counts support this clonotype. The chain employs TRBV12-3 or TRBV12-4 and TRBJ2-7, with D maybe TRBD2 (5 bases). V was cut by 8 bases and J by 9 bases, with 23 bases left in between. This CDR3 has 14 residues. The CDR3 DNA sequence: TGTGCCAGCTCCTTTGCGGCGGGCCCACCTGTGCAGTACTTC. As protein: CASSFAAGPPVQYF.

This clonotype was recorded at least ten times. This chain connects TRBV21-1 to TRBJ2-1; the table's D call, TRBD1, has no DNA check behind it. TRBV21-1 is shown as a pseudogene. CDR3 length equals 14 residues. CDR3 protein: CASSKGQVYNEQFF. DNA of the CDR3: TGTGCCAGCAGCAAAGGACAGGTCTACAATGAGCAGTTCTTC.

Many counts were recorded for this clonotype. The rearrangement uses TRBV12-3 or TRBV12-4 and TRBJ1-1; D may be TRBD1 (5 bases). Trimming cost V 3 bases and J 3 bases, with 26 bases left between them. The CDR3 covers 19 residues. DNA of the CDR3: TGTGCCAGCAGTTTTTTTAGTCCCAGCACCGCGGGGGAGCACACTGAAGCTTTCTTT. Its translation is CASSFFSPSTAGEHTEAFF.

This clonotype was seen repeatedly, ten times or more. V is TRBV7-9 and J is TRBJ1-2, with unresolved D. V was clipped by 5 bases and J by 4 bases, with 17 bases between them. The CDR3 runs 15 residues. Germline V gene sequence: CDR1 SEHNR, CDR2 FQNEAQ (reference sequence). The CDR3 spells CASSGPNGGIYGYTF. CDR3 nucleotides: TGTGCCAGCAGCGGCCCAAACGGAGGGATCTATGGCTACACCTTC.

This clonotype was seen a few times. The V and J genes are TRBV2 and TRBJ2-7; D gene unclear. CDR1 SNHLY and CDR2 FYNNEI come from the germline V gene. Trimming left V 2 bases short and J 2 bases short, with 10 bases between. The CDR3 sequence is 14 residues long. CDR3 residues: CASSENRTPYEQYF. As DNA, the CDR3 is TGTGCCAGCAGTGAAAATAGGACCCCCTACGAGCAGTACTTC. Drawing the rest from reference TRBV2 and TRBJ2-7, the complete variable domain is EPEVTQTPSHQVTQMGQEVILRCVPISNHLYFYWYRQILGQKVEFLVSFYNNEISEKSEIFDDQFSVERPDGSNFTLKIRSTKLEDSAMYFCASSENRTPYEQYFGPGTRLTVT.

This clonotype came up many times. The chain recombines TRBV7-6 with TRBJ2-5; 7 positions match TRBD2. The CDR3 has 15 residues. Germline V gene lookup returns CDR1 SGHVS and CDR2 FNYEAQ. V was pared by 0 bases and J by 4 bases, with 5 bases of the junction left unmatched. This CDR3 is CASSLAPLARETQYF. CDR3 sequence (DNA): TGTGCCAGCAGCTTAGCTCCACTAGCGCGAGAGACCCAGTACTTC.

This chain uses TRBV7-2 with TRBJ2-3; TRBD2 is a possible D gene (7 bases). From germline, CDR1 is SGHTA and CDR2 FQGNSA. Trimming cost V 6 bases and J 4 bases, with 17 bases left between them. This CDR3 spans 15 amino acids. The CDR3 region has the DNA TGTGCCAGCAGTCTAGGGGGGGGGAACGCAGATACGCAGTATTTT. Translated, it gives CASSLGGGNADTQYF.